This T cell receptor beta chain was documented in a study of blood T cell repertoires in COVID-19. Germline V gene sequence: CDR1 LNHDA, CDR2 SQIVND (reference sequence). This CDR3 spans 17 amino acids. With 1 base removed from V and 5 bases from J, the gap between germline ends came to 17 bases. TCRdb's table, derived via immunoSEQ multiplex PCR, lists solely in-frame clones and lacks some. The data contain about 430,000 clones, 70% to 90% of them singletons. The clonotype was recovered from a man aged 18 to 35 with COVID-19, enrolled during active disease. Sequenced material: peripheral blood. This chain links TRBV19 with TRBJ2-2, with a possible D match to TRBD2 (6 bases). The CDR3, as DNA: TGTGCCAGTAGTATAGTATCTTTATCCAGCGGGACCGGGGAGCTGTTTTTT. Amino acid sequence: CASSIVSLSSGTGELFF.